This TCR beta chain was captured by sequencing in a study of post-analysis software for immune sequencing data. Overall study: The patients showed relapsing-remitting, secondary progressive and progressive-relapsing multiple sclerosis courses.

Study-level points and caveats: The study found significantly lower normalized Chao1 diversity in multiple sclerosis patients than in controls. In patients, TRBV5-6, TRBV5-1 and TRBV20-1 belonged to five TRBV segments found more frequently than in controls. Samples from a shared batch, those prepared together, strongly co-clustered by F measure.

As to this clonotype: The antigen is undetermined.

V shed 6 bases and J shed 0 bases, with 13 bases lying between them. The germline V gene has CDR1 SQVTM and CDR2 ANQGSEA. The CDR3 totals 14 residues. Sequencing libraries made from TCR beta cDNA carried unique molecular identifiers. Starting from approximately 0.95 to 9.8 million T cells, the study yielded about half a million cDNA molecules. TCRdb re-derived calls from the PCR reads in MiXCR, one entry per CDR3 protein. The sample includes about 820,000 distinct CDR3 sequences, about 53% seen only once; the top ten take approximately 4.2%. The V call is TRBV29-1, the J call TRBJ2-3; D is possibly TRBD2 (6 bases). The sequence was obtained from a girl aged 5-17 years with multiple sclerosis. The sequenced material came from blood. Here the CDR3 reads CSVPSSASTDTQYF. DNA for the CDR3: TGCAGCGTCCCTTCTAGCGCTAGCACAGATACGCAGTATTTT.